The clone carrying this TCR beta chain was recorded at least ten times. The sample comes from a study of HIV-infected children after antiretroviral therapy interruption. Turning to the study itself: Most participating children were previously exposed to EBV and CMV.

The CDR3 covers 12 residues. Germline lookup yields CDR1 PRHDT and CDR2 FYEKMQ (reference sequence). Trimming left V 4 bases short and J 6 bases short, with 9 bases between. The treatment is: PENTA 11 planned treatment interruption arm or continuous ART arm. The TCR library was built from RNA with a 3' RACE protocol and unique molecular identifiers. Via MiXCR, TCRdb re-called the 3' RACE reads, giving one row per CDR3 protein. Among about 86,000 distinct CDR3 sequences listed, 6.9% were seen once. V and J are TRBV13 and TRBJ1-1; D is undetermined. The sequenced sample was CD45RA+ CD4+ T cells from PBMCs, pooled from several time points, obtained from a donor given antiretroviral therapy, either interrupted or continuous. Subset noted: naive CD4+ CD45RA+ CD45RO- T cells. This TCR came from a pool of human donors with HIV. CDR3 in DNA: TGTGCCAGCAGCTCTATCGGGGCTGAAGCTTTCTTT. Its protein is CASSSIGAEAFF.